This TCR beta chain was profiled in a study of monozygotic twins with inflammatory bowel disease. Of note for this clonotype: Its antigen is undetermined.

TCRdb re-analyzed the 5' RACE reads; it lists each CDR3 protein once, without DNA. The sample table sets out about 440,000 distinct CDR3 sequences. Study conclusions and caveats: A single strong IBD-associated signal or clonotype was not supported by the findings.

There are 14 residues in the CDR3. CDR1 SGHKS and CDR2 YYEKEE come from the germline V gene (reference sequence). The clonotype comes from a human donor with ulcerative colitis or Crohn's disease, or a healthy co-twin of an affected twin (not recorded which). J is TRBJ2-7 and V is TRBV5-5. The sequencing input was blood. CDR3 sequence: CASSLELASHEQYF.